This entry lists 3 T cell receptor beta chains sequenced from one sample in a study of regulatory T cells in long-lasting Graves disease. HTBI primers from iRepertoire and Arm-PCR of CDR3 regions yielded the TCR beta libraries. A single record per CDR3 protein comes from TCRdb applying MiXCR to the multiplex PCR reads. The sample has about 530,000 distinct CDR3 sequences; approximately 16% are singletons. Time point denoted: newly diagnosed GD, antithyroid drugs for less than 3 months. PBMC RNA was the source of the TCR library. This sample also belongs to another study, concerning T cells in Graves' hyperthyroidism and ophthalmopathy.

The sequencing used peripheral blood mononuclear cells (PBMCs), collected at new diagnosis, from a patient treated with antithyroid drugs. These receptors were obtained from a woman aged 40-65 years with Graves disease.

The chain links TRBV10-2 to TRBJ1-6; D is undetermined. Germline CDR1 and CDR2: WSHSY and SAAADI. This CDR3 comprises 16 residues. Trimming took 6 bases from V and 4 from J, leaving 16 bases between them. DNA for the CDR3: TGCGCCAGCAGGAGGTACCCCTCGGAATATAATTCACCCCTCCACTTT. Amino acids: CASRRYPSEYNSPLHF.

This clonotype has a handful of counts. V gene TRBV19 combines with J gene TRBJ1-6; TRBD1 aligns across 7 bases. The CDR3 runs to 15 residues. The V and J ends lost 6 bases and 7 bases, in that order; junction bases with no gene match: 9. Germline CDR1 LNHDA, CDR2 SQIVND (reference sequence). The CDR3 spells CASRQGMDLNSPLHF. CDR3 DNA: TGTGCCAGTAGACAGGGGATGGACCTGAATTCACCCCTCCACTTT.

This clonotype has more than one count but fewer than ten. The chain combines TRBV7-9 with TRBJ1-2; D gene uncertain. The V gene's germline CDR1 is SEHNR and CDR2 FQNEAQ (reference sequence). Trimming stripped 2 bases from V and 8 bases from J, with 12 bases between. The CDR3 runs to 13 residues. The CDR3 region has the DNA TGTGCCAGCAGCTTAACCGGGGTCGGCGGCTACACCTTC. Protein sequence: CASSLTGVGGYTF.